A single sample is the source of the 18 T cell receptor beta chains below, sequenced in a study of blood T cell repertoires in COVID-19. Produced via immunoSEQ multiplex PCR; TCRdb's table is partial and in-frame only. This repertoire shows around 330,000 clones, 89% found once; its top ten account for approximately 5.2%. The sequencing input was PBMCs or T cells enriched from blood (not recorded which). The receptors originated from a man between 60 and 75 years old who had recovered from COVID-19.

The CDR3: CASSRGVQAGNQPQHF. The CDR3 bases are TGTGCCAGCAGCCGAGGAGTCCAGGCGGGTAATCAGCCCCAGCATTTT. V is TRBV11-2 and J is TRBJ1-5; D unclear. The CDR3 runs 16 residues. From germline, CDR1 is SGHAT and CDR2 FQNNGV. Trimming shortened V by 5 bases and J by 4 bases, and 18 bases separated the two germline ends.

The rearrangement links TRBV19 to TRBJ1-5; weak D call: TRBD1 (5 bases). Trimming took 8 bases from V and 1 from J, leaving 15 bases between them. The CDR3 has 15 amino acids. The germline V gene has CDR1 LNHDA and CDR2 SQIVND (reference sequence). CDR3 residues: CASRYAGGSNQPQHF. In DNA, the CDR3 is TGTGCCAGTCGCTACGCGGGGGGGAGCAATCAGCCCCAGCATTTT. Full variable domain (rest looked up from reference TRBV19 and TRBJ1-5): DGGITQSPKYLFRKEGQNVTLSCEQNLNHDAMYWYRQDPGQGLRLIYYSQIVNDFQKGDIAEGYSVSREKKESFPLTVTSAQKNPTAFYLCASRYAGGSNQPQHFGDGTRLSIL.

This sequence joins TRBV28 and TRBJ1-5; D call uncertain. The V gene's germline CDR1 is MDHEN and CDR2 SYDVKM. V lost 8 bases, J lost 7 bases, and 15 bases lay in between. The CDR3 extends over 13 amino acids. The CDR3 bases are TGTGCCAGCCTCCCAGGAGGATACCAGCCCCAGCATTTT. Translation: CASLPGGYQPQHF.

This chain links TRBV14 with TRBJ1-1, with 9 bases that match TRBD1. V was clipped by 3 bases and J by 3 bases; unmatched bases: 5. The V gene's germline CDR1 is SGHDN and CDR2 FVKESK. This CDR3 spans 15 amino acids. The CDR3: CASSQPGQGDTEAFF. For the CDR3, the DNA is TGTGCCAGCAGCCAGCCGGGACAGGGAGACACTGAAGCTTTCTTT.

V is TRBV2 and J is TRBJ1-2, with 8 positions matching TRBD1. CDR3 length equals 14 residues. Germline V lookup: CDR1 SNHLY, CDR2 FYNNEI. Losses at the gene ends were 6 bases for V and 5 bases for J; bases not matched to a gene: 8. CDR3 bases: TGTGCCAGCAGAGGTCAGGGGGCGGGGTATGGCTACACCTTC. Its protein product is CASRGQGAGYGYTF.

The V gene is TRBV14, the J gene TRBJ1-5, with a weak D call TRBD1 (6 bases). This CDR3 contains 13 residues. Germline V CDR1 and CDR2: SGHDN, FVKESK. Trimming stripped 6 bases from V and 4 bases from J, with 10 bases between. CDR3 protein: CASSPTGNQPQHF. CDR3 bases: TGTGCCAGCAGTCCAACAGGGAATCAGCCCCAGCATTTT.

The chain links TRBV18 to TRBJ1-6; TRBD1 is a possible D gene (5 bases). The CDR3 sequence is 15 residues long. Germline CDR1 is KGHSH and CDR2 is LQKENI. Trimming stripped 4 bases from V and 8 bases from J, with 15 bases between. CDR3: CASSLSGTPDSPLHF. The CDR3 coding sequence is TGTGCCAGCTCACTCTCAGGGACTCCCGATTCACCCCTCCACTTT.

The chain couples TRBV5-5 to TRBJ2-7; D gene unclear. The germline V gene has CDR1 SGHKS and CDR2 YYEKEE (reference sequence). With 0 bases removed from V and 4 bases from J, the gap between germline ends came to 8 bases. CDR3 length: 13 amino acids. CDR3 bases: TGTGCCAGCAGCTTGGAAGACACGTACGAGCAGTACTTC. It codes for CASSLEDTYEQYF.

The CDR3 DNA is TGTGCCAGCAGCTTAACCCTGGGGACAGGCGGTACGCAGTATTTT. It specifies CASSLTLGTGGTQYF. The chain recombines TRBV7-3 with TRBJ2-3, with 8 bases that match TRBD1. CDR1 is SGHTA, CDR2 FQGTGA, per germline. The CDR3 length is 15 residues. Losses at the gene ends were 0 bases for V and 8 bases for J; bases not matched to a gene: 7.

In this sample, this clone turned up once. The V call is TRBV5-1, the J call TRBJ2-7, with 11 bases aligning to TRBD2. Unmatched junction bases numbered 8, after V lost 0 bases and J lost 6 bases. The CDR3 extends over 16 amino acids. Germline V gene lookup returns CDR1 SGHRS and CDR2 YFSETQ. The CDR3 DNA sequence: TGCGCCAGCAGCTTGGCTGTCACTAGCGGGAGAATCGAGCAGTACTTC. Its translation: CASSLAVTSGRIEQYF.

This chain joins TRBV19 and TRBJ1-3; D is possibly TRBD1 (5 bases). The length of the CDR3 is 16 residues. V lost 6 bases and J lost 0, with 15 bases in between. Germline-derived CDR1 and CDR2 are LNHDA and SQIVND (reference sequence). The CDR3 bases are TGTGCCAGTAGCCCCTCCGGACACCTCTCTGGAAACACCATATATTTT. It is translated as CASSPSGHLSGNTIYF.

The V gene is TRBV18, the J gene TRBJ1-4; D ambiguous. V was cut by 0 bases and J by 7 bases, with 6 bases left in between. Germline V gene lookup returns CDR1 KGHSH and CDR2 LQKENI. The CDR3 has 13 amino acids. The CDR3 DNA reads TGTGCCAGCTCACCACCGCCGGGTGAAAAACTGTTTTTT. Its protein is CASSPPPGEKLFF. Together with reference TRBV18 and TRBJ1-4, the CDR3 gives the full variable domain: NAGVMQNPRHLVRRRGQEARLRCSPMKGHSHVYWYRQLPEEGLKFMVYLQKENIIDESGMPKERFSAEFPKEGPSILRIQQVVRGDSAAYFCASSPPPGEKLFFGSGTQLSVL.

This rearrangement joins TRBV7-2 to TRBJ2-2; TRBD2 aligns across 7 bases. The length of the CDR3 is 14 residues. Losses at the gene ends were 5 bases for V and 6 bases for J; bases not matched to a gene: 6. Germline-derived CDR1 and CDR2 are SGHTA and FQGNSA. CDR3 protein: CASSLVGLAGELFF. The CDR3 DNA is TGTGCCAGCAGCCTTGTCGGACTAGCCGGGGAGCTGTTTTTT.

This rearrangement joins TRBV7-9 to TRBJ2-7; TRBD1 might be the D (6 bases). The germline gives CDR1 SEHNR, CDR2 FQNEAQ (reference sequence). V lost 3 bases, J lost 7 bases, and 13 bases lay in between. This CDR3 contains 13 residues. The CDR3 DNA is TGTGCCAGCAGCTTCTACAGGGAAGAAGAGCAGTACTTC. As protein: CASSFYREEEQYF. The whole variable domain, remainder taken from reference TRBV7-9 and TRBJ2-7, is DTGVSQNPRHKITKRGQNVTFRCDPISEHNRLYWYRQTLGQGPEFLTYFQNEAQLEKSRLLSDRFSAERPKGSFSTLEIQRTEQGDSAMYLCASSFYREEEQYFGPGTRLTVT.

This rearrangement joins TRBV28 to TRBJ1-4, with 7 bases that match TRBD1. The CDR3 sequence is 17 residues long. The V segment lost 0 bases and the J segment 3 bases; nucleotides outside the gene matches: 7. Germline V gene sequence: CDR1 MDHEN, CDR2 SYDVKM. CDR3 amino acids: CASSLWGRGTANEKLFF. CDR3 DNA: TGTGCCAGCAGTTTATGGGGACGCGGGACAGCTAATGAAAAACTGTTTTTT. Filled out from reference TRBV28 and TRBJ1-4, the complete variable domain reads DVKVTQSSRYLVKRTGEKVFLECVQDMDHENMFWYRQDPGLGLRLIYFSYDVKMKEKGDIPEGYSVSREKKERFSLILESASTNQTSMYLCASSLWGRGTANEKLFFGSGTQLSVL.

The rearrangement links TRBV28 to TRBJ2-7; 7 bases map to TRBD1. V trimming: 7 bases; J trimming: 2 bases; junction bases outside the gene matches: 5. The germline V gene has CDR1 MDHEN and CDR2 SYDVKM. The CDR3 has 13 residues. CDR3 sequence reads: CASTDRVAYEQYF. As DNA, the CDR3 is TGTGCCAGCACTGACAGGGTGGCCTACGAGCAGTACTTC.

In the case of this clone: The same CDR3 arises from other DNA sequences in this sample as well. The chain is built from TRBV7-2 and TRBJ1-1; D not certain. The CDR3 sequence is 13 residues long. The germline V and J ends were trimmed by 2 bases and 1 base, with 5 bases remaining between them. Looked up from germline, CDR1 is SGHTA and CDR2 is FQGNSA. CDR3 nucleotides: TGTGCCAGCAGCTTATCCAGGAACACTGAAGCTTTCTTT. It translates to CASSLSRNTEAFF.

The genes are TRBV2 and TRBJ2-1, with 9 bases matching TRBD2. This CDR3 comprises 15 residues. Trimming at V came to 6 bases and at J to 0 bases, leaving 3 bases not matched to a gene. The V gene's germline CDR1 is SNHLY and CDR2 FYNNEI. CDR3 loop: CASRNSGSSYNEQFF. The CDR3 coding sequence is TGTGCCAGCAGGAATAGCGGGAGCTCCTACAATGAGCAGTTCTTC.